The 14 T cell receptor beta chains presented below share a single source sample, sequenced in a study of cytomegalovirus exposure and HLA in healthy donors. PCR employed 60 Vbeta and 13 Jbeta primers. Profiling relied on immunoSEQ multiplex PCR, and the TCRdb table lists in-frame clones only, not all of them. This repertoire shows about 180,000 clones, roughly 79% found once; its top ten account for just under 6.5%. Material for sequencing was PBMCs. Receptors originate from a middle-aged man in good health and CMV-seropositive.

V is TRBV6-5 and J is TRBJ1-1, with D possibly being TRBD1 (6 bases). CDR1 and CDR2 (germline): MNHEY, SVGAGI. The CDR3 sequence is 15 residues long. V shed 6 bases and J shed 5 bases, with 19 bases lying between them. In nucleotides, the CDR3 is TGTGCCAGCAGGGTTCAGGACAGTCAGGGGACTGAAGCTTTCTTT. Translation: CASRVQDSQGTEAFF.

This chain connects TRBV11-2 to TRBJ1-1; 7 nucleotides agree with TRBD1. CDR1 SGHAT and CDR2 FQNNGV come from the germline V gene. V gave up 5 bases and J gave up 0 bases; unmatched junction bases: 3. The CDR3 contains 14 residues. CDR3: CASSKDRMNTEAFF. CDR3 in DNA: TGTGCCAGCAGCAAGGACAGGATGAACACTGAAGCTTTCTTT.

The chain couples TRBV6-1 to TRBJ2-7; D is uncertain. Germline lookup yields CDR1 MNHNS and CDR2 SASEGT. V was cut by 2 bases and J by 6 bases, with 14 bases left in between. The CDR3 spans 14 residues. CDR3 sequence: CASSEIASPLEQYF. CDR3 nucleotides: TGTGCCAGCAGTGAAATAGCAAGCCCCCTCGAGCAGTACTTC.

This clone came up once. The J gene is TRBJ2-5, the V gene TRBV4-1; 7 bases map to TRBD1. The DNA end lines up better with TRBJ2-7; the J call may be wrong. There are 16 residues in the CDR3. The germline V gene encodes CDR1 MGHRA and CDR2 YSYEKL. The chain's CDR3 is CASSQDRDSWLYEQYF. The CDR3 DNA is TGCGCCAGCAGCCAAGACAGGGACAGCTGGCTCTACGAGCAGTACTTC.

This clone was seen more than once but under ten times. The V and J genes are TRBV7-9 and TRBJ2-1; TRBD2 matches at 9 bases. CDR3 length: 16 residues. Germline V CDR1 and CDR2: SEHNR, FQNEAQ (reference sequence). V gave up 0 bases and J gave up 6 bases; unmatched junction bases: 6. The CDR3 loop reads CASSLAGSGRFNEQFF. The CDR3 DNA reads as TGTGCCAGCAGCTTAGCGGGAAGCGGGAGGTTCAATGAGCAGTTCTTC.

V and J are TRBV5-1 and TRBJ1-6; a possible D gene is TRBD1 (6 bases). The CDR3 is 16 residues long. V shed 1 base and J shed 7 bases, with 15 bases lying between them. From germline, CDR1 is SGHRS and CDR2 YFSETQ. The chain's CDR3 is CASSLNPQGTNSPLHF. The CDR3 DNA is TGCGCCAGCAGCTTGAACCCTCAGGGGACGAATTCACCCCTCCACTTT. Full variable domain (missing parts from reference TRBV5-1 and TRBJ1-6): KAGVTQTPRYLIKTRGQQVTLSCSPISGHRSVSWYQQTPGQGLQFLFEYFSETQRNKGNFPGRFSGRQFSNSRSEMNVSTLELGDSALYLCASSLNPQGTNSPLHFGNGTRLTVT.

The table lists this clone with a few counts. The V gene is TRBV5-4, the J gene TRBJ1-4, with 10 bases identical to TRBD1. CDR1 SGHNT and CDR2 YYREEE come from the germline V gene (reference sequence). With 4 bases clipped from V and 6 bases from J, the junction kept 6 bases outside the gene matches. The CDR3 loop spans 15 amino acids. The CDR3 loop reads CASSGTGQGHEKLFF. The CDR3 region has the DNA TGTGCCAGCAGCGGAACGGGACAGGGGCATGAAAAACTGTTTTTT.

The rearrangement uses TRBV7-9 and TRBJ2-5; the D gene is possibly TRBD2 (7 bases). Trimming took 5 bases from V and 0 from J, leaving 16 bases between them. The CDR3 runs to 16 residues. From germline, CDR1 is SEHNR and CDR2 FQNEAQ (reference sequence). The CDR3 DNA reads TGTGCCAGCAGCCGGGGGGCAGGCGGATACCAAGAGACCCAGTACTTC. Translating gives CASSRGAGGYQETQYF. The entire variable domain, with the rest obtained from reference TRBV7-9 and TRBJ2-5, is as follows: DTGVSQNPRHKITKRGQNVTFRCDPISEHNRLYWYRQTLGQGPEFLTYFQNEAQLEKSRLLSDRFSAERPKGSFSTLEIQRTEQGDSAMYLCASSRGAGGYQETQYFGPGTRLLVL.

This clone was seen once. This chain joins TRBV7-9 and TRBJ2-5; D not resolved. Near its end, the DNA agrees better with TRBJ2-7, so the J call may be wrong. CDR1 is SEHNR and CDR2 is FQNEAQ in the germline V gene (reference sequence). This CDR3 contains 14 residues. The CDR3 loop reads CASRYVSQYYEQYF. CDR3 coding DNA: TGTGCCAGCAGATATGTATCCCAATACTACGAGCAGTACTTC.

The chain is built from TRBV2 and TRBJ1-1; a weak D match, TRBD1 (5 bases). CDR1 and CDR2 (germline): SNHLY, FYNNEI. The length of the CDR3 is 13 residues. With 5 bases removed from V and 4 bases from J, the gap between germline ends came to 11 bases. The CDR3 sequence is CASSTGEATEAFF. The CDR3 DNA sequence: TGTGCCAGCAGTACGGGGGAGGCCACTGAAGCTTTCTTT. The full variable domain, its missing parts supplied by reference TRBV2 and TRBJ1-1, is EPEVTQTPSHQVTQMGQEVILRCVPISNHLYFYWYRQILGQKVEFLVSFYNNEISEKSEIFDDQFSVERPDGSNFTLKIRSTKLEDSAMYFCASSTGEATEAFFGQGTRLTVV.

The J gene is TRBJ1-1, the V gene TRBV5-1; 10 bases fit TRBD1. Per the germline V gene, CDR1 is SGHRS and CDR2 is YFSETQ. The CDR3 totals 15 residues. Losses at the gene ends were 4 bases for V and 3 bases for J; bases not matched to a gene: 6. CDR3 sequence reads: CASSGGTGVDTEAFF. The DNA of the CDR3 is TGCGCCAGCAGCGGGGGGACAGGGGTGGACACTGAAGCTTTCTTT.

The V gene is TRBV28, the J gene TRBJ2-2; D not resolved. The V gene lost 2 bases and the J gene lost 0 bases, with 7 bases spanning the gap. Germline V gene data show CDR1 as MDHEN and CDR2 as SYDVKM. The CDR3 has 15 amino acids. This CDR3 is CASSLLGSNTGELFF. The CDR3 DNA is TGTGCCAGCAGTTTACTGGGCTCGAACACCGGGGAGCTGTTTTTT.

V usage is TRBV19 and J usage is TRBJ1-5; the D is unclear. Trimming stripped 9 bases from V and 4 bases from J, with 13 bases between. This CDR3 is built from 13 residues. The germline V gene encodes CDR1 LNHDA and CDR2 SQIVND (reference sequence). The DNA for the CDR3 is TGTGCCAGCTCCGGAGTTTTAAATCAGCCCCAGCATTTT. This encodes CASSGVLNQPQHF.

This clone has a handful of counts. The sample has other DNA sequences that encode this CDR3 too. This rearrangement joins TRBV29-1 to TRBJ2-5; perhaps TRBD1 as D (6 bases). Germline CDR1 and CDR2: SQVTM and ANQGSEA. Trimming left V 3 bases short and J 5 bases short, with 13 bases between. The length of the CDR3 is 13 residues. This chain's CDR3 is CSVEVGAQETQYF. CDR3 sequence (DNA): TGCAGCGTTGAGGTGGGGGCGCAGGAGACCCAGTACTTC.